This TCR beta chain was observed in a study of persistence of HIV-infected CD4 T cells (TCRdb year 2020). Notes on the research overall: Participants had been on suppressive ART for a median of roughly 8 years. Anti-CD3/anti-CD28 stimulation activated a higher proportion of cells, with a lower memory fraction, than antigen stimulation. The study isolated CMV- and HIV-1 Gag-responding CD4+ T cells from ART-treated individuals to examine antigen-driven clonal expansion of HIV-1-infected cells. Peripheral blood samples of up to about 200 mL were taken at multiple time points, with the exception of a couple of participants who underwent leukapheresis at a single time point. The TCR cluster analysis across participants included eight or nine participants for CMV and 6 or 7 participants for Gag. TCRbeta sequencing assessed the clonality of all cells in each sorted population, while proviral sequencing assessed the clonality of infected cells. What the work shows at the level of the full study, not this receptor alone: Antigen-responding cells were enriched for expanded CDR3beta sequences that were degenerate, which suggests that CD4+ responses to CMV and Gag underwent convergent selection. Significantly lower TCRbeta richness was observed in CMV- and Gag-responding cells than in anti-CD3/anti-CD28-responding cells, and higher oligoclonality was observed in CMV-responding cells than in CD3/CD28-stimulated and Gag-responding cells. Because the TCR analyses were done in bulk, restricting them to just the rare CMV-responding cells that actually carried HIV-1 proviruses was not possible. Within the same sorted populations, how oligoclonal the TCRs were correlated with how oligoclonal the proviruses were. Only a small number of individuals took part in the study, and only a limited range of antigens was tested.

TCRbeta repertoires were sequenced from genomic DNA with the immunoSEQ hsTCRB assay version 4 in survey mode. Genomic DNA was diluted to approximately 10 ng/uL, and up to about 1 ug per sample was used for TCRbeta sequencing. On the authors' methods: TCRbeta data were analyzed in ImmunoSeq Analyzer 3.0, with diversity computed on productive nucleotide rearrangements. Using the Immunarch R package, the improved Chao index served to estimate lower-bound TCR diversity and the Gini coefficient served to estimate clonality. When different nucleotide rearrangements encoded the same CDR3beta amino acid sequence, each rearrangement was treated as a distinct clonotype. Differential abundance analysis found TCRbeta sequences that were significantly enriched in antigen-responding cells compared with anti-CD3/anti-CD28-activated cells. GLIPH2 clustered TCRs by predicted peptide-MHC specificity, both within individual participants and across merged participant data sets. TCRdb carries this immuneACCESS record with in-frame sequences only. Its versions omit some clonotypes, under half of them owing to an unresolved V gene in the studies checked, with the rest unexplained. That table supplies the V and J calls and clone size; D and trimming were determined from the DNA. The sample data list more than 35,000 clones, and approximately 93% of these were observed just once. The ten largest make up roughly 1.8% of the sample.

Interpreted using the paper, the treatment or condition label stands for: suppressive antiretroviral therapy. As a nonspecific positive control representing the CD4+ T cell repertoire, the cells were stimulated with anti-CD3/anti-CD28 magnetic beads. Responding CD4+ T cells were sorted by upregulation of both CD40 ligand and CD69. HIV-1-infected adults in whom suppressive ART had been started during chronic infection were enrolled as participants. For at least 4 years, participants had undetectable plasma HIV-1 RNA, below 50 copies/mL. To be included, a participant needed positive CMV serology and a CD4+ T cell count above 400 cells/uL. Before stimulation, PBMCs were isolated using density centrifugation and depleted of CD8+ T cells. CD8-depleted PBMCs were stimulated for about 18 hours with anti-CD28/CD49d costimulation, CD40-blocking antibody and enfuvirtide to prevent new infections. Sorting was done on either a Beckman Coulter MoFlo Legacy or an XDP sorter, and propidium iodide was used to exclude dead cells. The QIAamp DNA Mini Kit was used for genomic DNA extraction from samples above one million cells, and the Quick-DNA Microprep Kit was used otherwise.

V sheds 0 bases and J sheds 2 bases, leaving 14 bases between their ends. Its CDR3 holds 16 amino acids, cysteine through phenylalanine. The sequence is cut down to CDR3 DNA, 48 bases in frame from base 1. CDR1 and CDR2 (SGDLS, YYNGEE) derive from the germline V gene. In the case of this clone: Its antigen remains unidentified. No much larger clonotype is one base removed from it; base qualities were not supplied.

This sequence uses TRBV9 and TRBJ1-1; the D gene cannot be named for sure. This sample comprised CD4+ T cells sorted from PBMCs after 18-hour stimulation, obtained from a patient who received antiretroviral therapy. The cell subset or site label on this specimen signifies: CD40L+CD69+ CD4 T cells responding to anti-CD3/anti-CD28 beads, representing the overall repertoire. The sequence came from an adult man with HIV who was CMV-seropositive. The nucleotide sequence reads TGTGCCAGCAGCGTAGGGCCGGGTCCATCAAACACTGAAGCTTTCTTT. The resulting protein is CASSVGPGPSNTEAFF.